This TCR beta chain emerged from a study of beta chain features in type 1 diabetes. A remark on this clone: Antigen unknown.

Sequencing targeted expressed TCRB transcripts, as all isolated RNA had been reverse transcribed. Some clones are missing from TCRdb's copy, which holds only in-frame ones; the method was immunoSEQ multiplex PCR. Found here are roughly 500,000 clones, about an eighth of them singletons; the top ten hold 0.04% to 0.05%. A single heparinised draw of roughly 120 mL on average was taken per donor. Broader study findings: High TCR expression in some cells could lead to their over-representation in cDNA sequencing. Any HLA type influence on TCRB rearrangement was left unresolved here.

The source of this sequence is a woman between 18 and 29 years old in good health. Sequenced: naive CD4+ T cells from blood.

The CDR3 DNA follows: TGTGCCAGCACCCTGGGGCGTGAGCAGTTCTTC. Translated: CASTLGREQFF. The V call is TRBV6-6, the J call TRBJ2-1; D possibly corresponds to TRBD1 (5 bases). From germline, CDR1 is MNHNY and CDR2 SVGAGI (reference sequence). CDR3 length: 11 amino acids. The ends were cut back, 7 bases at V and 9 bases at J, with 10 bases in the middle.